One sample yielded the 5 T cell receptor beta chains listed below, sequenced in a study of T cells in tuberculosis. Documented time point: new active TB diagnosis, blood taken before or within 7 days of starting treatment. Clones were read by immunoSEQ multiplex PCR, and TCRdb kept only the in-frame ones, dropping some. This table has 31,000 or so clones, about 82% appearing once. This sample comprised PBMCs, obtained at tuberculosis diagnosis. Source of these receptors: an adult with tuberculosis.

CDR3 nucleotide sequence: TGTGCCAGCACCCTCCTCCCGGGACAGGGGGGCGGCACAGATACGCAGTATTTT. Protein sequence: CASTLLPGQGGGTDTQYF. This rearrangement joins TRBV28 to TRBJ2-3; the match to TRBD1 covers 11 bases. The V gene end was trimmed by 7 bases and the J gene end by 1 base; junction bases not matched to a gene: 13. Germline CDR1 and CDR2: MDHEN and SYDVKM. This CDR3 comprises 18 residues.

The chain carries TRBV11-2 and TRBJ2-7; TRBD2 is a possible D gene (6 bases). This CDR3 contains 15 residues. The germline V gene encodes CDR1 SGHAT and CDR2 FQNNGV. Trimming removed 1 base from V and 0 bases from J, with 10 bases in between. CDR3 protein: CASSLGAGVSYEQYF. CDR3 in DNA: TGTGCCAGCAGCTTAGGAGCGGGTGTCTCCTACGAGCAGTACTTC. The whole variable domain, filled in from reference TRBV11-2 and TRBJ2-7, reads EAGVAQSPRYKIIEKRQSVAFWCNPISGHATLYWYQQILGQGPKLLIQFQNNGVVDDSQLPKDRFSAERLKGVDSTLKIQPAKLEDSAVYLCASSLGAGVSYEQYFGPGTRLTVT.

The chain joins TRBV19 to TRBJ1-2, with 8 positions matching TRBD1. With 7 bases clipped from V and 4 bases from J, the junction kept 8 bases outside the gene matches. The length of the CDR3 is 14 residues. Per germline, CDR1 LNHDA and CDR2 SQIVND (reference sequence). The CDR3 spells CASTPGGAGYGYTF. The CDR3 DNA reads as TGTGCCAGTACCCCAGGGGGCGCGGGCTATGGCTACACCTTC.

The genes are TRBV10-3 and TRBJ1-2, with D possibly matching TRBD1 (6 bases). The CDR3 loop spans 12 amino acids. V lost 6 bases to trimming and J lost 6 bases, with 11 bases between them. The germline gives CDR1 ENHRY, CDR2 SYGVKD. The CDR3 loop reads CAIRGQGHGYTF. The CDR3, as DNA: TGTGCCATCAGAGGTCAGGGGCATGGCTACACCTTC.

This clone was seen only once. This chain uses TRBV7-8 with TRBJ2-7; D may be TRBD2 (6 bases). The CDR3 sequence is 16 residues long. Trimming removed 7 bases from V and 7 bases from J, with 26 bases in between. Germline values: CDR1 SGHVS, CDR2 FQNEAQ. The CDR3 region is CASNVRGGGPTGEQYF. The CDR3 DNA follows: TGTGCCAGCAACGTACGGGGAGGAGGACCTACGGGGGAGCAGTACTTC.